The T cell receptor beta chain under discussion was sequenced for a study of cytotoxic CD8 clonotypes in ibrutinib-treated CLL. About the study: Responses comprised 24 partial and 2 complete; at median about 68 months, roughly 15 remained remitted and some twelve progressed.

As for this clone: The target antigen is unknown.

Trimming stripped 6 bases from V and 8 bases from J, with 16 bases between. CDR3 length: 14 residues. The germline CDR1 and CDR2 sequences are MNHEY and SMNVEV (reference sequence). Some clones are missing from TCRdb's copy, which holds only in-frame ones; the method was immunoSEQ multiplex PCR. The sample includes about 300,000 clones, around 77% of them seen just once. Findings and caveats of the study: On treatment, the uncommon public clonotypes contracted or remained stable.

The input for sequencing was PBMCs, taken at disease progression, from a patient treated with ibrutinib. The rearrangement uses TRBV27 and TRBJ1-4; D not certain. This TCR derives from a human donor with chronic lymphocytic leukemia. The CDR3 DNA sequence: TGTGCCAGCAGGTCAACAGAGGTGGGGGAAAAACTGTTTTTT. This codes for CASRSTEVGEKLFF.